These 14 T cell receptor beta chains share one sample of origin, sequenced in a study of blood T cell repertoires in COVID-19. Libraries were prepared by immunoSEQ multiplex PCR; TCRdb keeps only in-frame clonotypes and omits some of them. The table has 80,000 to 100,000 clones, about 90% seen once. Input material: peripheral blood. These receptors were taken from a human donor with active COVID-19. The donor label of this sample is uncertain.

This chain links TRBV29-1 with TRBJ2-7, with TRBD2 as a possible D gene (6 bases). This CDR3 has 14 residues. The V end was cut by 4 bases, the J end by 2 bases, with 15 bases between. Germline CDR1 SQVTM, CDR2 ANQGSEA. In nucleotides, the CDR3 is TGCAGCGTTGTGGGCGGAGGGTTGACCTACGAGCAGTACTTC. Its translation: CSVVGGGLTYEQYF.

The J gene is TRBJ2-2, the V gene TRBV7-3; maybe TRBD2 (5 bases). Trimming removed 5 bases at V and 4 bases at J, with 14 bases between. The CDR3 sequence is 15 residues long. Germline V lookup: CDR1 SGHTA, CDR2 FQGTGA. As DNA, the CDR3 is TGTGCCAGCAGCCCACAAGCGGCGCTCACCGGGGAGCTGTTTTTT. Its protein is CASSPQAALTGELFF.

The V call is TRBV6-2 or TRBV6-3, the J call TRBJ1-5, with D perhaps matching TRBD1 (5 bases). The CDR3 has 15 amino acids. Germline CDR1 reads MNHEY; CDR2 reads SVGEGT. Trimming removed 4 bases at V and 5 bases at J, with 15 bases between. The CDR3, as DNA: TGTGCCAGCAGTTTCACAGGACACGATGATCAGCCCCAGCATTTT. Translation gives CASSFTGHDDQPQHF.

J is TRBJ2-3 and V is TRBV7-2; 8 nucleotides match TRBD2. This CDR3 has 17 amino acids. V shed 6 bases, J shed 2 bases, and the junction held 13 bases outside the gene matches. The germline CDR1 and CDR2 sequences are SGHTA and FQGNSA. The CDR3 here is CASRSTPGLGATDTQYF. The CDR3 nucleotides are TGTGCCAGCAGGTCTACTCCGGGACTAGGGGCCACAGATACGCAGTATTTT. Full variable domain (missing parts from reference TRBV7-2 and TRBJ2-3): GAGVSQSPSNKVTEKGKDVELRCDPISGHTALYWYRQSLGQGLEFLIYFQGNSAPDKSGLPSDRFSAERTGGSVSTLTIQRTQQEDSAVYLCASRSTPGLGATDTQYFGPGTRLTVL.

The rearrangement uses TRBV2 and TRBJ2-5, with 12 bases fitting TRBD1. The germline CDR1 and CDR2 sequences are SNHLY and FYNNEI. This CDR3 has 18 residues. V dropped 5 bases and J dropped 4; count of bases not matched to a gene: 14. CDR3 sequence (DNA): TGTGCCAGCAGTATTTCGAGCCGGGACAGGGGGCTACGAGAGACCCAGTACTTC. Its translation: CASSISSRDRGLRETQYF. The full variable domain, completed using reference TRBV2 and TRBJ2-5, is EPEVTQTPSHQVTQMGQEVILRCVPISNHLYFYWYRQILGQKVEFLVSFYNNEISEKSEIFDDQFSVERPDGSNFTLKIRSTKLEDSAMYFCASSISSRDRGLRETQYFGPGTRLLVL.

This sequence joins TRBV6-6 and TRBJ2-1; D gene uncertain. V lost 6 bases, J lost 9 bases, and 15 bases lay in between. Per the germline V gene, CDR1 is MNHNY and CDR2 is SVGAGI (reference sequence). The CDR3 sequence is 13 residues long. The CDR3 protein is CASSPVLLGEQFF. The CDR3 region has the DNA TGTGCCAGCAGCCCGGTACTATTAGGTGAGCAGTTCTTC.

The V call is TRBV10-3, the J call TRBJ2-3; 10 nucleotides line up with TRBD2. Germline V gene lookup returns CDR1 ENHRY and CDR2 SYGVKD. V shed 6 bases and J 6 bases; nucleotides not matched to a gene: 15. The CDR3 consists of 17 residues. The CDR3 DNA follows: TGTGCCATCAGAGCCGGGACTAGCGCCTACCGAAGGGATACGCAGTATTTT. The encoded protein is CAIRAGTSAYRRDTQYF.

The CDR3 nucleotides read TGTGCCACCAGCAGAGAAGGAGGGGATACGCAGTATTTT. Its translation is CATSREGGDTQYF. The chain has TRBV15 and TRBJ2-3, with TRBD2 as a possible D gene (6 bases). V gave up 0 bases and J gave up 6 bases, with 7 bases separating them. This CDR3 is 13 amino acids long. CDR1 and CDR2 (germline): LNHNV, YYDKDF (reference sequence).

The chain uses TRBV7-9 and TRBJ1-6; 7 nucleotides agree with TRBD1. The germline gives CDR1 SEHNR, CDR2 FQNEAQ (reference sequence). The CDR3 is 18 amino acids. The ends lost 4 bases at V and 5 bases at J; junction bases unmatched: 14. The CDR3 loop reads CASSSRQGPLEDNSPLHF. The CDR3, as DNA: TGTGCCAGCAGCTCCCGACAGGGCCCCTTGGAGGATAATTCACCCCTCCACTTT.

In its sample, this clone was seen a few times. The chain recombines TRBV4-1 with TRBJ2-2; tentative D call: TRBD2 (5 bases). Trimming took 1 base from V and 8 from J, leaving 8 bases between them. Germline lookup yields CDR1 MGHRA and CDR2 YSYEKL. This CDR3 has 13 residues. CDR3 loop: CASSQGREGELFF. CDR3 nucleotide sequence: TGCGCCAGCAGCCAAGGACGGGAAGGGGAGCTGTTTTTT.

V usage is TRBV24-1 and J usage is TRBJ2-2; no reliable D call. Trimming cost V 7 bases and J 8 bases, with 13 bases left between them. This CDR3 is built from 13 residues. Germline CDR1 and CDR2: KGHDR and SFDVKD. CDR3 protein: CATSLVSEGELFF. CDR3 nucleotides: TGTGCCACCAGCCTTGTTTCGGAGGGGGAGCTGTTTTTT.

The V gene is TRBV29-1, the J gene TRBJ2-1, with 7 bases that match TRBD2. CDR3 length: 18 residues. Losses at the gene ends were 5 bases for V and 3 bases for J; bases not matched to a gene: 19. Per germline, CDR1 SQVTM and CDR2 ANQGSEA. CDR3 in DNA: TGCAGCGTTCCAAGTCGGGCCGGGGGGATATTGGACTACAATGAGCAGTTCTTC. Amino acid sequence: CSVPSRAGGILDYNEQFF.

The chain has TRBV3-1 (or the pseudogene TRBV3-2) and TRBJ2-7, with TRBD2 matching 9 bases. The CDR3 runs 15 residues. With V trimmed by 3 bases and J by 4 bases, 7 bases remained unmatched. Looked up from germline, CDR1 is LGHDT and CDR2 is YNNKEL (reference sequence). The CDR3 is CASSQGAGGFYEQYF. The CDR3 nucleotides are TGTGCCAGCAGCCAGGGAGCGGGGGGCTTTTACGAGCAGTACTTC.

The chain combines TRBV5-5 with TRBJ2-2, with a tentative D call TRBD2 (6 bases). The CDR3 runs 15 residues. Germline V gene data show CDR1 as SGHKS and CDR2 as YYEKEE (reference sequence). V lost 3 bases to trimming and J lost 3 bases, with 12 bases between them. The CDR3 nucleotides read TGTGCCAGCAGCTCTGGGGGGAAGGACACCGGGGAGCTGTTTTTT. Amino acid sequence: CASSSGGKDTGELFF. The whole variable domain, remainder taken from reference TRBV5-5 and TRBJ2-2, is DAGVTQSPTHLIKTRGQQVTLRCSPISGHKSVSWYQQVLGQGPQFIFQYYEKEERGRGNFPDRFSARQFPNYSSELNVNALLLGDSALYLCASSSGGKDTGELFFGEGSRLTVL.